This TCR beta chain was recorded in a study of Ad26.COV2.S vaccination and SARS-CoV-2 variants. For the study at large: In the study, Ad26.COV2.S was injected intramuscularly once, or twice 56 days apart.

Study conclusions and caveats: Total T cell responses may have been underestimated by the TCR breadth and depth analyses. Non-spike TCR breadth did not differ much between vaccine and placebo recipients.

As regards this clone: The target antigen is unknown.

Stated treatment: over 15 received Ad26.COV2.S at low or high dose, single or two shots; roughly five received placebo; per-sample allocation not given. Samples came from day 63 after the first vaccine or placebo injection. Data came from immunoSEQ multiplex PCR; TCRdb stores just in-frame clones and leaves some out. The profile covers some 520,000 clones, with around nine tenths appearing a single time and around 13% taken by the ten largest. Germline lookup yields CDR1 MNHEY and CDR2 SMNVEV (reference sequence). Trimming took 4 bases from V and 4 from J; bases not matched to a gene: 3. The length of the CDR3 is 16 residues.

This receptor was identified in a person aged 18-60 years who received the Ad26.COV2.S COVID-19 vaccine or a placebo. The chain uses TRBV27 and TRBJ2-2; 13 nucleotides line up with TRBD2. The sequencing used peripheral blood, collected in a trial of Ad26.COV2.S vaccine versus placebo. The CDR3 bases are TGTGCCAGCAGTTCCGGACTAGCGGGAGTCACCGGGGAGCTGTTTTTT. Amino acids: CASSSGLAGVTGELFF.